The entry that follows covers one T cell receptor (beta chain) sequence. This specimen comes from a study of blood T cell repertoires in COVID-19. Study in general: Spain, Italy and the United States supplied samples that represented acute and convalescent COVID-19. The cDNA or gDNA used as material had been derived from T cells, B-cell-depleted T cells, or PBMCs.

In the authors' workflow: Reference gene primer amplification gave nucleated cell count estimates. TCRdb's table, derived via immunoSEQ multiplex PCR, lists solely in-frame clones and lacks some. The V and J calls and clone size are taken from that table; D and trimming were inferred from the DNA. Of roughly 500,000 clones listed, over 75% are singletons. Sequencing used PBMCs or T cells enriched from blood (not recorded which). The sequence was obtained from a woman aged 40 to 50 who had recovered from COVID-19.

CDR3 residues: CASTQGWNTEAFF. The CDR3, as DNA: TGTGCCAGCACCCAGGGGTGGAACACTGAAGCTTTCTTT. The rearrangement links TRBV12-3 or TRBV12-4 to TRBJ1-1, with D possibly being TRBD1 (6 bases). The CDR3 totals 13 residues. Trimming removed 7 bases at V and 1 base at J, with 10 bases between.